The 25 T cell receptor beta chains in this list originate from one sample, sequenced in a study of blood T cells in healthy people across ages. Then a second PCR, running roughly 7 to 11 cycles, was carried out with a sample-barcoded 5' primer and a J-beta primer mix. TCRdb reprocessed the 5' RACE reads via MiXCR and lists one record per CDR3 protein. This sample has about 640,000 distinct CDR3 sequences, with approximately 50% found just once. The specimen was blood. The receptors stem from a man in his fifties or sixties in good health.

V and J are TRBV10-3 and TRBJ1-2; D might be TRBD1 (6 bases). Trimming took off 0 bases at V and 2 bases at J, with 10 bases between the two ends. CDR3 length: 15 residues. The germline V gene has CDR1 ENHRY and CDR2 SYGVKD. Here the CDR3 reads CAISESQGLNYGYTF. CDR3 nucleotides: TGTGCCATCAGTGAGTCTCAGGGGCTGAACTATGGCTACACCTTC.

This clonotype appeared a few times. V usage is TRBV11-2 and J usage is TRBJ2-1, with 10 bases matching TRBD2. Unmatched junction bases numbered 8, after V lost 3 bases and J lost 9 bases. Germline loops: CDR1 SGHAT, CDR2 FQNNGV. The CDR3 spans 15 residues. CDR3 sequence (DNA): TGTGCCAGCAGCTTTACTAGCGGGGTCTCCGGTGAGCAGTTCTTC. It translates to CASSFTSGVSGEQFF.

This chain joins TRBV7-9 and TRBJ1-2; possibly TRBD1 for D (6 bases). Looked up from germline, CDR1 is SEHNR and CDR2 is FQNEAQ (reference sequence). The CDR3 loop spans 14 amino acids. V was clipped by 1 base and J by 8 bases, with 14 bases between them. The CDR3 protein is CASSLGGHPCGYTF. The CDR3 DNA is TGTGCCAGCAGCTTAGGGGGACACCCCTGCGGCTACACCTTC.

This sequence joins TRBV5-1 and TRBJ2-7, with 7 nucleotides matching TRBD1. With 5 bases clipped from V and 1 base from J, the junction kept 3 bases outside the gene matches. Germline V gene lookup returns CDR1 SGHRS and CDR2 YFSETQ. This CDR3 has 13 residues. CDR3 amino acids: CASRTGQSYEQYF. In DNA, the CDR3 is TGCGCCAGCAGAACGGGACAGTCCTACGAGCAGTACTTC.

The chain uses TRBV4-1 and TRBJ2-5; 7 nucleotides match TRBD1. The J call is in doubt because the DNA end fits TRBJ2-7 better. There are 16 residues in the CDR3. The germline gives CDR1 MGHRA, CDR2 YSYEKL. This CDR3 is CASSQDLVTGIGEQYF. CDR3 coding DNA: TGCGCCAGCAGCCAAGATCTGGTGACAGGGATCGGCGAGCAGTACTTC.

This clonotype was counted only a few times. The chain joins TRBV7-2 to TRBJ2-3; D is ambiguous. Trimming shortened V by 9 bases and J by 0 bases, and 10 bases separated the two germline ends. Germline values: CDR1 SGHTA, CDR2 FQGNSA. The CDR3 totals 13 residues. CDR3 in DNA: TGTGCCAGTAGGAAATCTAGCACAGATACGCAGTATTTT. It encodes CASRKSSTDTQYF.

Written as DNA, the CDR3 is TGCAGTGCTAGAGATGGGCGGGGGTCGGTCGGGGAGCTGTTTTTT. Translation gives CSARDGRGSVGELFF. The rearrangement uses TRBV20-1 and TRBJ2-2, with 7 positions matching TRBD2. This CDR3 is 15 amino acids long. Trimming cost V 0 bases and J 7 bases; bases outside gene matches: 8. Germline-derived CDR1 and CDR2 are DFQATT and SNEGSKA (reference sequence).

The chain links TRBV29-1 to TRBJ1-4; the match to TRBD1 covers 9 bases. Unmatched junction bases numbered 8, after V lost 1 base and J lost 8 bases. CDR1 and CDR2 from the germline V gene are SQVTM and ANQGSEA. This CDR3 contains 15 residues. CDR3 sequence (DNA): TGCAGCGTTGAAGCCGGGCGGGGGACAGGGGAAAAACTGTTTTTT. It encodes CSVEAGRGTGEKLFF.

This chain connects TRBV6-5 to TRBJ2-3, with D perhaps matching TRBD1 (6 bases). The CDR3 loop spans 12 amino acids. V was pared by 5 bases and J by 9 bases, with 12 bases between. CDR1 is MNHEY and CDR2 is SVGAGI in the germline V gene. The CDR3 nucleotides read TGTGCCAGCAGTCCCGCGCAGGGGACGCAGTATTTT. This sequence encodes CASSPAQGTQYF.

This clonotype was seen a handful of times. The chain employs TRBV6-2 or TRBV6-3 and TRBJ1-2, with a tentative D call TRBD1 (6 bases). Trimming pared 6 bases from V and 0 bases from J, leaving 11 bases between. Looked up from germline, CDR1 is MNHEY and CDR2 is SVGEGT. The length of the CDR3 is 14 residues. CDR3 amino acids: CASRRGQPNYGYTF. As DNA, the CDR3 is TGTGCCAGCAGACGAGGACAGCCTAACTATGGCTACACCTTC.

The chain couples TRBV5-6 to TRBJ1-6; 7 bases align to TRBD1. V lost 0 bases and J lost 8; bases outside the gene matches: 2. In germline, CDR1 is SGHDT, CDR2 YYEEEE. The CDR3 loop spans 14 amino acids. CDR3 DNA: TGTGCCAGCAGCTTGGACAGGGGATATTCACCCCTCCACTTT. It is translated as CASSLDRGYSPLHF.

The rearrangement uses TRBV9 and TRBJ2-1; D is undetermined. The germline V gene encodes CDR1 SGDLS and CDR2 YYNGEE. The germline V and J ends were trimmed by 2 bases and 10 bases, with 19 bases remaining between them. This CDR3 comprises 15 residues. Here the CDR3 reads CASSVGELLLGEQFF. The CDR3, as DNA: TGTGCCAGCAGCGTTGGTGAGCTTCTTTTGGGGGAGCAGTTCTTC.

The rearrangement joins TRBV12-3 or TRBV12-4 to TRBJ2-5; D possibly uses TRBD1 or TRBD2 (5 bases each). Trimming shortened V by 3 bases and J by 5 bases, and 13 bases separated the two germline ends. The CDR3 has 14 residues. CDR3 amino acids: CASSLRDRAETQYF. The CDR3 bases are TGTGCCAGCAGTTTGAGGGACCGGGCGGAGACCCAGTACTTC.

The chain is built from TRBV5-1 and TRBJ2-5, with 12 bases that match TRBD2. The CDR3 contains 15 residues. From germline, CDR1 is SGHRS and CDR2 YFSETQ. Trimming removed 3 bases from V and 3 bases from J; junction bases left unmatched: 3. The CDR3 is CASSSSSGGEETQYF. As DNA, the CDR3 is TGCGCCAGCAGCTCATCTAGCGGGGGGGAAGAGACCCAGTACTTC. The full variable domain, rest sourced from reference TRBV5-1 and TRBJ2-5, is KAGVTQTPRYLIKTRGQQVTLSCSPISGHRSVSWYQQTPGQGLQFLFEYFSETQRNKGNFPGRFSGRQFSNSRSEMNVSTLELGDSALYLCASSSSSGGEETQYFGPGTRLLVL.

The V and J genes are TRBV3-1 and TRBJ2-1; D not resolved. Per germline, CDR1 LGHDT and CDR2 YNNKEL (reference sequence). This CDR3 contains 16 residues. Trimming took 3 bases from V and 10 from J, leaving 22 bases between them. CDR3 nucleotide sequence: TGTGCCAGCAGCCATAATCCCCAAATGGGCTCCTACGAGCAGTTCTTC. This gives the protein CASSHNPQMGSYEQFF.

This sequence joins TRBV20-1 and TRBJ1-2; perhaps TRBD1 as D (6 bases). Trimming cost V 0 bases and J 7 bases, with 21 bases left between them. This CDR3 has 16 amino acids. In germline, CDR1 is DFQATT, CDR2 SNEGSKA (reference sequence). CDR3 residues: CSARDPGGRDSSGYTF. The DNA of the CDR3 is TGCAGTGCTAGAGACCCCGGGGGCAGGGACTCTAGTGGCTACACCTTC.

CDR3 DNA: TGTGCCAGCAGCCAAGCGTCAGCGGGGCCCTACGAGCAGTTCTTC. Its protein product is CASSQASAGPYEQFF. The rearrangement joins TRBV4-2 to TRBJ2-1; 7 bases align to TRBD2. V was pared by 1 base and J by 10 bases, with 10 bases of the junction left unmatched. Germline CDR1 and CDR2: LGHNA and YNFKEQ. This CDR3 spans 15 amino acids.

The chain links TRBV6-5 to TRBJ1-5; D remains unclear. The CDR3 runs 13 residues. V shed 0 bases and J shed 7 bases, with 7 bases lying between them. CDR1 is MNHEY and CDR2 is SVGAGI in the germline V gene. Written as DNA, the CDR3 is TGTGCCAGCAGTTACTCGGCAGGCCAGCCCCAGCATTTT. This codes for CASSYSAGQPQHF.

As concerns this clonotype: At one end the junction does not follow the germline gene, possibly because of a read error. The chain links TRBV12-3 or TRBV12-4 to TRBJ2-7; maybe TRBD1 (5 bases). The CDR3 has 14 residues. As DNA, the CDR3 is TGTGCCAGCAGCTACGGACATCCCTCCTACGAACAGTACTTC. Residues: CASSYGHPSYEQYF.

This clonotype turned up a few times. The chain employs TRBV7-9 and TRBJ2-1; D ambiguous. This CDR3 is 12 amino acids long. V gave up 2 bases and J gave up 9 bases, with 8 bases separating them. CDR1 is SEHNR and CDR2 is FQNEAQ in the germline V gene (reference sequence). CDR3 nucleotide sequence: TGTGCCAGCAGCTTATCGGTGGGTGAGCAGTTCTTC. Encoded protein: CASSLSVGEQFF. Variable domain in full (rest from reference TRBV7-9 and TRBJ2-1): DTGVSQNPRHKITKRGQNVTFRCDPISEHNRLYWYRQTLGQGPEFLTYFQNEAQLEKSRLLSDRFSAERPKGSFSTLEIQRTEQGDSAMYLCASSLSVGEQFFGPGTRLTVL.

This clonotype was picked up a small number of times. The V call is TRBV29-1, the J call TRBJ2-1, with TRBD1 as a possible D gene (6 bases). In germline, CDR1 is SQVTM, CDR2 ANQGSEA. The CDR3 covers 12 residues. V dropped 6 bases and J dropped 9 bases, with 15 bases sitting between them. The CDR3: CSVLLQGSEQFF. For the CDR3, the DNA is TGCAGCGTCCTATTACAGGGTAGTGAGCAGTTCTTC.

The chain is built from TRBV11-3 and TRBJ2-4, with 7 nucleotides matching TRBD2. The end of the DNA fits TRBJ2-5 better, so the J call may be wrong. CDR1 is SGHNT, CDR2 YENEEA, per germline. The CDR3 totals 15 residues. CDR3 protein: CASSLEGGSQETQYF. The CDR3 DNA sequence: TGTGCCAGCAGCTTAGAGGGAGGGTCGCAAGAGACCCAGTACTTC.

The chain has TRBV6-5 and TRBJ1-1; D not resolved. The CDR3 spans 14 residues. Germline-derived CDR1 and CDR2 are MNHEY and SVGAGI. The germline V and J ends were trimmed by 2 bases and 7 bases, with 14 bases remaining between them. CDR3: CASSYGISRIEAFF. The DNA for the CDR3 is TGTGCCAGCAGTTACGGGATCTCTCGGATTGAAGCTTTCTTT.

This clonotype has a handful of counts. The chain uses TRBV9 and TRBJ2-1, with D possibly being TRBD1 or TRBD2 (6 bases each). Germline V gene lookup returns CDR1 SGDLS and CDR2 YYNGEE. Trimming shortened V by 3 bases and J by 15 bases, and 19 bases separated the two germline ends. There are 13 residues in the CDR3. Here the CDR3 DNA reads TGTGCCAGCAGCGGAGCTGCGGGACACAACACGTTCTTC. The encoded protein is CASSGAAGHNTFF.

There are a few counts of this clonotype. The V and J genes are TRBV29-1 and TRBJ2-1, with D perhaps TRBD1 (6 bases). The CDR3 spans 12 residues. Germline-derived CDR1 and CDR2 are SQVTM and ANQGSEA. The V end was cut by 6 bases, the J end by 5 bases, with 11 bases between. CDR3 coding DNA: TGCAGCGTAGGGGCAGGGGACAATGAGCAGTTCTTC. This translates into CSVGAGDNEQFF.